Listed below are T cell receptor beta chains from one sample, sequenced in a study of regulatory T cells in long-lasting Graves disease. Each CDR3 protein is one row after TCRdb ran MiXCR on the multiplex PCR reads. The top ten clones hold approximately 8% of a sample with under 500,000 distinct CDR3 sequences, 20% of them seen once. The sequences come from peripheral blood mononuclear cells (PBMCs), collected when the disease was refractory, from a patient treated with antithyroid drugs. Receptors originate from a female donor with Graves disease. CDR3s include the opening cysteine and the closing phenylalanine or tryptophan. A D gene is named only where the DNA matches it firmly. For some rows the clone size is stated as once, few or many, or as a class when expanded; others skip it.

clone size,J gene,D gene,V gene,CDR3 protein,CDR3 DNA
few,TRBJ1-3,-,TRBV3-1,CASSQYSDSGNTIYF,TGTGCCAGCAGCCAATACAGCGACTCTGGAAACACCATATATTTT
few,TRBJ2-7,TRBD2,TRBV20-1,CSARGTISSYEQYF,TGCAGTGCTAGGGGGACTATAAGCTCCTACGAGCAGTACTTC
many,TRBJ1-4,-,TRBV27,CASSSKGFLNEKLFF,TGTGCCAGCAGTTCCAAGGGATTCCTTAATGAAAAACTGTTTTTT
-,TRBJ1-6,-,TRBV5-5,CASSLEGPVSSPLHF,TGTGCCAGCAGCTTGGAAGGTCCCGTCAGTTCACCCCTCCACTTT
-,TRBJ1-1,-,TRBV7-3,CASSRGGTTEAFF,TGTGCCAGCAGCAGGGGGGGGACAACTGAAGCTTTCTTT
many,TRBJ2-5,-,TRBV20-1,CSASGVQETQYF,TGCAGTGCTAGCGGAGTACAAGAGACCCAGTACTTC
-,TRBJ2-1,TRBD2,TRBV7-9,CASSLAVSGTLHEQFF,TGTGCCAGCAGCTTAGCTGTTAGCGGGACCCTCCATGAGCAGTTCTTC
few,TRBJ1-4,-,TRBV20-1,CSATDRATNEKLFF,TGCAGTGCCACGGACCGCGCAACTAATGAAAAACTGTTTTTT
-,TRBJ2-7,TRBD2,TRBV20-1,CSARPAFRGRRAHEQYF,TGCAGTGCTAGACCCGCGTTTCGCGGGAGGAGGGCCCACGAGCAGTACTTC
-,TRBJ2-3,-,TRBV30,CAWSPGAKRTDTQYF,TGTGCCTGGAGCCCCGGAGCGAAACGGACAGATACGCAGTATTTT
few,TRBJ2-5,TRBD1,TRBV11-2,CASSLEPQDRAFRKYETQYF,TGTGCCAGCAGCTTAGAACCGCAAGACAGGGCTTTTAGGAAATACGAGACCCAGTACTTC
-,TRBJ1-2,-,TRBV28,CASSPGRRAHGYIF,TGTGCCAGCAGTCCGGGCCGTCGAGCTCATGGCTACATCTTC
many,TRBJ2-7,-,TRBV7-3,CASSQTGDPFYEQYF,TGTGCCAGCAGCCAGACAGGCGACCCATTCTACGAGCAGTACTTC
many,TRBJ1-2,-,TRBV2,CASSEDGSYGYTF,TGTGCCAGCAGTGAAGACGGATCATATGGCTACACCTTC
-,TRBJ2-2,TRBD2,TRBV20-1,CSARDKGGSGTGELFF,TGCAGTGCTAGAGATAAGGGCGGGAGCGGCACCGGGGAGCTGTTTTTT
few,TRBJ2-4,-,TRBV29-1,CSTISGAKNIQYF,TGCAGCACGATATCAGGAGCCAAAAACATTCAGTACTTC
-,TRBJ2-7,TRBD2,TRBV2,CASNPTSGSSEQYF,TGTGCCAGCAATCCGACTAGCGGGAGTAGTGAGCAGTACTTC
-,TRBJ1-1,-,TRBV20-1,CSASRTDRAFF,TGCAGTGCTAGCCGGACAGATAGGGCTTTCTTT
-,TRBJ1-5,-,TRBV19,CASSNRQGNQPQHF,TGTGCCAGTAGTAATCGCCAGGGTAACCAGCCCCAGCATTTT
many,TRBJ2-7,-,TRBV11-2,CASSLGAGSYEQYF,TGTGCCAGCAGCTTAGGGGCGGGGTCCTACGAGCAGTACTTC
few,TRBJ1-5,TRBD1,TRBV6-1,CASSTAGQGMVGNNQPQHF,TGTGCCAGCAGCACCGCCGGACAGGGGATGGTCGGGAATAATCAGCCCCAGCATTTT
-,TRBJ1-5,-,TRBV27,CASSFSGLRANQPQHF,TGTGCCAGCAGTTTTAGTGGTTTAAGGGCCAATCAGCCCCAGCATTTT
few,TRBJ2-5,-,TRBV5-1,CASRPGTQETQYF,TGCGCCAGCAGACCGGGAACTCAAGAGACCCAGTACTTC
-,TRBJ1-1,-,TRBV27,CASSLGGQINTEAFF,TGTGCCAGCAGTTTAGGGGGACAAATAAACACTGAAGCTTTCTTT
few,TRBJ2-7,-,TRBV10-3,CAISEEVRIYEQYF,TGTGCCATCAGTGAGGAGGTCAGAATCTACGAGCAGTACTTC
-,TRBJ2-7,TRBD2,TRBV3-1,CASSQSPASGYEQYF,TGTGCCAGCAGCCAATCCCCGGCTAGCGGCTACGAGCAGTACTTC
many,TRBJ1-4,-,TRBV15,CATSRSLTAATNEKLFF,TGTGCCACCAGCAGGTCGTTAACAGCAGCAACTAATGAAAAACTGTTTTTT
-,TRBJ2-2,-,TRBV6-4,CASRDTKGPTSTGELFF,TGTGCCAGCAGAGATACTAAAGGACCGACGAGCACCGGGGAGCTGTTTTTT
-,TRBJ2-2,TRBD1,TRBV25-1,CASRTGPGELFF,TGTGCCAGCAGGACAGGGCCCGGGGAGCTGTTTTTT
-,TRBJ1-1,TRBD1,TRBV6-1,CATHRQGFATEAFF,TGTGCCACACATAGACAGGGGTTTGCCACTGAAGCTTTCTTT
few,TRBJ2-7,TRBD1,TRBV6-9,CASSYNTGGDEQYF,TGTGCCAGCAGTTACAATACAGGGGGCGACGAGCAGTACTTC
many,TRBJ2-7,TRBD2,TRBV5-4,CASSLDTSGSISYEQYF,TGTGCCAGCAGCTTGGATACTAGCGGGAGTATCTCCTACGAGCAGTACTTC
many,TRBJ1-2,-,TRBV20-1,CSARDFWQAGYGYTF,TGCAGTGCTAGAGATTTCTGGCAGGCCGGCTATGGCTACACCTTC
few,TRBJ1-1,TRBD1,TRBV5-1,CASSSPDRADTEAFF,TGCGCCAGCAGCTCACCGGACAGGGCGGACACTGAAGCTTTCTTT
many,TRBJ1-1,-,TRBV11-2,CASVGPDLNTEAFF,TGTGCCAGCGTCGGGCCGGACCTGAACACTGAAGCTTTCTTT
-,TRBJ1-2,TRBD1,TRBV7-2,CASSFGDRTNYGYTF,TGTGCCAGCAGCTTCGGGGACAGGACGAACTATGGCTACACCTTC
-,TRBJ1-5,-,TRBV19,CASSTFGGGPGQPQHF,TGTGCCAGTAGTACCTTCGGGGGGGGACCCGGTCAGCCCCAGCATTTT
many,TRBJ2-5,-,TRBV20-1,CSAIPSTETQYF,TGCAGTGCTATCCCGTCGACAGAGACCCAGTACTTC
few,TRBJ2-2,-,TRBV14,CASSPAPSYTGELFF,TGTGCCAGCAGCCCCGCCCCGAGCTACACCGGGGAGCTGTTTTTT